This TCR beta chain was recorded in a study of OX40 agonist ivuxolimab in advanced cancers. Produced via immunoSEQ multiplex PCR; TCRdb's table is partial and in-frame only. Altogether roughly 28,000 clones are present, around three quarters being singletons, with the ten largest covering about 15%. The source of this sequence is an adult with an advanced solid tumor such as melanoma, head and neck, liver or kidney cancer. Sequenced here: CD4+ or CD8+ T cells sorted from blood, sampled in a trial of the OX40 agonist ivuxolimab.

This chain's CDR3 is CASSTGTSEQYF. In nucleotides, the CDR3 is TGTGCCAGCAGCACGGGCACCTCCGAGCAGTACTTC. V usage is TRBV5-4 and J usage is TRBJ2-7; D is uncertain. V was cut by 4 bases and J by 6 bases, with 11 bases left in between. This CDR3 has 12 residues. Germline CDR1 and CDR2: SGHNT and YYREEE (reference sequence). Full variable domain (remainder filled in from reference TRBV5-4 and TRBJ2-7): ETGVTQSPTHLIKTRGQQVTLRCSSQSGHNTVSWYQQALGQGPQFIFQYYREEENGRGNFPPRFSGLQFPNYSSELNVNALELDDSALYLCASSTGTSEQYFGPGTRLTVT.